Included here is one T cell receptor (beta chain) sequence, with context. Libraries were prepared by immunoSEQ multiplex PCR; TCRdb keeps only in-frame clonotypes and omits some of them. The table has around 700,000 clones, over 65% seen once. The data were obtained in a study of shared clonotypes between healthy human individuals. This CDR3 comprises 14 residues. Germline-derived CDR1 and CDR2 are SGHRS and YFSETQ. Trimming removed 7 bases from V and 1 base from J; junction bases left unmatched: 4. This clonotype was obtained from a woman aged 25-40 years in good health. Specimen: memory CD4+ T cells sorted from blood. As to subset: CD45RA-negative fraction. The V call is TRBV5-1, the J call TRBJ2-5, with 10 bases lining up with TRBD2. The CDR3: CASGWTSGQETQYF. CDR3 nucleotides: TGCGCCAGCGGGTGGACTAGCGGCCAAGAGACCCAGTACTTC.